The 9 T cell receptor beta chains in this list originate from one sample, sequenced in a study of long-term antiretroviral therapy in people with HIV. Sequencing used immunoSEQ v3.0 at survey level. Libraries were prepared by immunoSEQ multiplex PCR; TCRdb keeps only in-frame clonotypes and omits some of them. The sample yields 10,000 to 15,000 clones, around 77% seen once. The sample was unsorted PBMCs, taken 0.5 years before starting antiretroviral therapy. These receptors were collected from a middle-aged woman with HIV.

This sequence joins TRBV19 and TRBJ2-1; D is unclear. This CDR3 comprises 12 residues. V dropped 1 base and J dropped 8 bases, with 6 bases sitting between them. The germline V gene has CDR1 LNHDA and CDR2 SQIVND (reference sequence). Written as DNA, the CDR3 is TGTGCCAGTAGTATAGTTAAGGATGAGCAGTTCTTC. This translates into CASSIVKDEQFF.

This chain links TRBV7-8 with TRBJ2-7; D call uncertain. The CDR3 spans 13 residues. Germline-derived CDR1 and CDR2 are SGHVS and FQNEAQ. Trimming took 1 base from V and 3 from J, leaving 7 bases between them. The CDR3 region has the DNA TGTGCCAGCAGCTTAGGGAACTACTACGAGCAGTACTTC. This gives the protein CASSLGNYYEQYF. The whole variable domain, filled in from reference TRBV7-8 and TRBJ2-7, reads GAGVSQSPRYKVAKRGQDVALRCDPISGHVSLFWYQQALGQGPEFLTYFQNEAQLDKSGLPSDRFFAERPEGSVSTLKIQRTQQEDSAVYLCASSLGNYYEQYFGPGTRLTVT.

This clone occurred a few times. The rearrangement links TRBV19 to TRBJ1-2; D gene unclear. This CDR3 is 15 amino acids long. The V gene lost 3 bases and the J gene lost 4 bases, with 15 bases spanning the gap. Germline-derived CDR1 and CDR2 are LNHDA and SQIVND (reference sequence). The CDR3 DNA reads as TGTGCCAGTAGTATGTGGGAATCCACAATCTATGGCTACACCTTC. Residues: CASSMWESTIYGYTF.

A single count supports this clone. The CDR3 protein is CASFVLPGQGVNYGYTF. In DNA, the CDR3 is TGCGCCAGCTTTGTGTTACCGGGACAGGGGGTTAACTATGGCTACACCTTC. The chain is built from TRBV5-1 and TRBJ1-2, with 11 bases that match TRBD1. The J segment lost 1 base and the V segment lost 7 bases, leaving 12 bases of the junction unmatched. Germline V gene lookup returns CDR1 SGHRS and CDR2 YFSETQ. CDR3 size: 17 residues.

This chain uses TRBV30 with TRBJ1-5; tentative D call: TRBD1 (5 bases). This CDR3 is built from 15 residues. Germline-derived CDR1 and CDR2 are GTSNPN and SVGIG (reference sequence). Trimming stripped 0 bases from V and 2 bases from J, with 11 bases between. CDR3 nucleotides: TGTGCCTGGAGTGTACGGGGGAATCGCAATCAGCCCCAGCATTTT. This sequence encodes CAWSVRGNRNQPQHF.

V gene TRBV7-9 combines with J gene TRBJ1-1; D may be TRBD1 (5 bases). This CDR3 is 15 amino acids long. The germline gives CDR1 SEHNR, CDR2 FQNEAQ (reference sequence). With 1 base removed from V and 0 bases from J, the gap between germline ends came to 9 bases. CDR3 protein: CASSLGGRMNTEAFF. In DNA, the CDR3 is TGTGCCAGCAGCTTAGGGGGACGGATGAACACTGAAGCTTTCTTT.

The chain carries TRBV7-9 and TRBJ1-1; 8 bases fit TRBD1. Germline V gene sequence: CDR1 SEHNR, CDR2 FQNEAQ (reference sequence). The V gene end was trimmed by 5 bases and the J gene end by 1 base; junction bases not matched to a gene: 6. The CDR3 is 15 amino acids. CDR3: CASSLRQGRNTEAFF. For the CDR3, the DNA is TGTGCCAGCAGCCTTAGACAGGGGCGGAACACTGAAGCTTTCTTT.

The CDR3 loop reads CASSQVLNTEAFF. CDR3 in DNA: TGTGCCAGCAGCCAAGTATTGAACACTGAAGCTTTCTTT. The chain uses TRBV14 and TRBJ1-1; no clear D gene. Germline loops: CDR1 SGHDN, CDR2 FVKESK. CDR3 length: 13 amino acids. The germline V and J ends were trimmed by 1 base and 0 bases, with 3 bases remaining between them.

The chain carries TRBV7-9 and TRBJ2-7, with no clear D. Deletions cut 0 bases from V and 2 bases from J, with 8 bases between. This CDR3 comprises 14 residues. CDR1 and CDR2 from the germline V gene are SEHNR and FQNEAQ (reference sequence). The DNA for the CDR3 is TGTGCCAGCAGCTTAGCAGCGATCACCTACGAGCAGTACTTC. Protein product: CASSLAAITYEQYF.